A selection of T cell receptor beta chains follows, all from one sample in a study of blood T cell repertoires in COVID-19. The method was immunoSEQ multiplex PCR; TCRdb's version includes in-frame clones alone and lacks a portion of them. The sample has 70,000 to 95,000 clones, roughly 86% seen once. The sequenced material came from peripheral blood. These receptors all stem from a man in his 70s with acute or convalescent COVID-19. CDR3s include the opening cysteine and the closing phenylalanine or tryptophan. Each record gives: J gene, CDR3 length, V gene, CDR3 protein.

TRBJ2-7	15	TRBV5-1	CASSLDSTVSYEQYF
TRBJ1-4	16	TRBV3-1/TRBV3-2	CASSQDRAGGNEKLFF
TRBJ2-5	12	TRBV3-1/TRBV3-2	CASSQRGETQYF
TRBJ1-1	12	TRBV2	CASSLRDTEAFF
TRBJ2-1	17	TRBV3-1/TRBV3-2	CASSHTPGTLISDEQFF
TRBJ2-2	13	TRBV19	CASRIGFTGELFF
TRBJ2-1	14	TRBV11-2	CASSGRTSFNEQFF
TRBJ2-7	13	TRBV6-5	CASRGLATYEQYF
TRBJ2-1	16	TRBV7-9	CASSRTGTVSYNEQFF
TRBJ2-3	17	TRBV5-4	CASSPGLAGVASDTQYF
TRBJ2-2	14	TRBV28	CASWGQLNTGELFF
TRBJ1-6	14	TRBV15	CATSTGQTNSPLHF
TRBJ2-2	17	TRBV5-1	CASSLELGAPGTGELFF
TRBJ2-7	13	TRBV6-1	CASSEASPYEQYF